The clone carrying this T cell receptor beta chain was recorded a few times. What it recognizes is unknown. Trimming took off 4 bases at V and 2 bases at J, with 9 bases between the two ends. CDR3 length: 13 residues. Germline-derived CDR1 and CDR2 are LNHDA and SQIVND (reference sequence). Each CDR3 protein gets one entry after TCRdb re-called the RT-PCR reads with MiXCR. The sample yields 150,000 to 200,000 distinct CDR3 sequences, approximately 12% seen once. These data come from a study of response to subunit inactivated influenza vaccine. Points from the study as a whole: Authors proposed each seasonal influenza vaccination draws in few new T cells.

The same data also went into a second study, on T cells expressing NK-cell markers. That publication notes: Libraries used 5'RACE template switching adding universal primer site and UMIs. In several experiments, sorting was restricted to alpha-beta TCR T cells by an anti-gamma-delta TCR antibody. Over 5 donors had dominant NKG2C+ clonotypes that comprised about 1.0-7.5% of their CD8+ T cells.

The chain carries TRBV19 and TRBJ2-7; D not certain. Sequenced material: CD8+ T cells sorted from PBMCs, taken 12 days after vaccination. The TCR was taken from a man in his fifties or sixties who received an inactivated influenza vaccine. CDR3 loop: CASSSGPTYEQYF. The CDR3 bases are TGTGCCAGTAGTAGTGGACCTACCTACGAGCAGTACTTC.